The present entry profiles one T cell receptor beta chain with its context. The specificity of this receptor is unknown. No much larger clone is present one base from it, and per-base qualities are unavailable. For sequencing of the TCRbeta CDR3 region, genomic DNA was extracted from the sorted cells. TCRbeta CDR3 regions were sequenced using the immunoSEQ Assay. The source is immuneACCESS, and TCRdb retained only in-frame sequences with V and J called. Part of the clones is not carried over; for the studies checked, unresolved V genes explain less than half of this, and the remainder is unexplained. This sample is represented by 45,000 to 65,000 clones; about 89% of them were singletons. The leading ten clones occupy roughly 1.8% of the sample. The trial excluded patients who had a history of autoimmune disease or who were on systemic immunosuppression. Peripheral blood for TCR sequencing was collected from all dose cohorts at baseline, on cycle 4 day 1, and on cycle 7 day 1. The samples were drawn from a first-in-human, open-label, multicenter phase I dose-escalation trial of ivuxolimab. The trial enrolled adults with locally advanced or metastatic head and neck squamous cell, hepatocellular, melanoma or renal cell carcinoma. Before TCR sequencing, CD4+ T cells and CD8+ T cells from peripheral blood were sorted into separate populations.

The sample originates from a study of OX40 agonist ivuxolimab in advanced cancers. Context from the whole study: Ivuxolimab, which targeted the costimulatory receptor OX40 (CD134), was an agonistic, fully human IgG2 monoclonal antibody. Intravenous ivuxolimab was administered to patients every 2 weeks at six dose levels: 0.01, 0.1, 0.3, 1.5, 3 and 10 mg/kg. Among the roughly 52 dose-escalation patients, about 19 had hepatocellular carcinoma, 15 or so melanoma, 9 renal cell carcinoma and 9 head and neck cancer. The dose-escalation cohort was about 86% male with a mean age of approximately 60 years, ranging from roughly 23 to 90. Prior anti-PD-1, anti-PD-L1 or anti-CTLA-4 therapy was permitted, and approximately 39% of dose-escalation patients had received checkpoint inhibitors. Partial responses occurred in three dose-escalation patients: two with cutaneous melanoma and one with hepatocellular carcinoma. The point of sequencing TCRbeta in the periphery was to test whether ivuxolimab changed TCR sequence diversity and drove clonal T-cell expansion. The paper reports the monotherapy dose-escalation portion (N of about 50 patients) of the phase I ivuxolimab trial. Summary of the overall study and its limitations: Which antigens the clonally expanded peripheral T cells were specific for was not determined. In the 0.1-3.0 mg/kg groups, partial responders had among the lowest normalized peripheral clonal expansion, particularly in CD8+ T cells. Low levels of normalized T-cell clonal expansion were also seen in some nonresponding patients. Clonal expansion of both CD4+ and CD8+ blood T cells was observed from baseline to week 6 at doses 0.1 to 3.0 mg/kg. After ivuxolimab, more expanded clones were found on average in CD8+ T cells than in CD4+ T cells.

Including cysteine and phenylalanine, the CDR3 has 18 amino acids. Only the CDR3 DNA stays, 54 bases, in frame from base 1. CDR1 is given as SGDLS and CDR2 as YYNGEE, both from the germline V gene. Germline trimming: 3 bases from V, 1 base from J; junction bases outside gene matches: 11. This TCR came from an adult with an advanced solid tumor such as melanoma, head and neck, liver or kidney cancer. The material sequenced was CD4+ or CD8+ T cells sorted from blood, taken in a trial of the OX40 agonist ivuxolimab. The rearranged chain carries TRBV9 and TRBJ2-4; 9 central bases correspond to TRBD1. The DNA sequence is as follows: TGTGCCAGCAGCGAGGACAGGGGAGGACCGCCGGCCAAAAACATTCAGTACTTC. Its protein product is CASSEDRGGPPAKNIQYF.